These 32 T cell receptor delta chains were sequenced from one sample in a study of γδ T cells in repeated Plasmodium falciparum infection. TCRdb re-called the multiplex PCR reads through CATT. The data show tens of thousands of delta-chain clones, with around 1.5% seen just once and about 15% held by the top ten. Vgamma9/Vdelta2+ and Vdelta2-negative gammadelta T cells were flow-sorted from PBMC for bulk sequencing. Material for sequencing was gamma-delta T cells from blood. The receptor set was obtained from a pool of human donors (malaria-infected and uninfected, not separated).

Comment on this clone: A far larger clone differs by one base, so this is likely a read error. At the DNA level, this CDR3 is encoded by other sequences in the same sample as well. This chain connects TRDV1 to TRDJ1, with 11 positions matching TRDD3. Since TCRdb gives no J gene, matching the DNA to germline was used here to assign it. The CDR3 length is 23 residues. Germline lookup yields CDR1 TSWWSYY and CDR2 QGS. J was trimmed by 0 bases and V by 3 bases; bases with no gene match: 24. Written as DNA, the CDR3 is TGTGCTCTTGGGGAGCTCTTTCCTACGAGGACCCTAAACTGGGGGATAGACACCGATAAACTCATCTTT. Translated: CALGELFPTRTLNWGIDTDKLIF.

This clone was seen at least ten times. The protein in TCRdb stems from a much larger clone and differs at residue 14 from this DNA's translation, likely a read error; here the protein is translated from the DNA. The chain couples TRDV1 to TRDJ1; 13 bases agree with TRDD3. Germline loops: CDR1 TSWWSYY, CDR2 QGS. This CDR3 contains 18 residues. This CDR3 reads CALGMYWGIREVTGKLIF. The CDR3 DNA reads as TGTGCTCTTGGGATGTACTGGGGGATACGCGAGGTCACCGGTAAACTCATCTTT.

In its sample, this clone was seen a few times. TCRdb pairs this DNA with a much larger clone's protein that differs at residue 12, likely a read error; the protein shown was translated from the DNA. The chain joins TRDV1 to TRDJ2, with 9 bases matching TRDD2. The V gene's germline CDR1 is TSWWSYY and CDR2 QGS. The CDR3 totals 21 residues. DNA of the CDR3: TGTGCTCTTGGGAACTCTCCTTCCTACGGCTGGAGGTTCACTAATACAGCACAACTCTTCTTC. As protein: CALGNSPSYGWRFTNTAQLFF.

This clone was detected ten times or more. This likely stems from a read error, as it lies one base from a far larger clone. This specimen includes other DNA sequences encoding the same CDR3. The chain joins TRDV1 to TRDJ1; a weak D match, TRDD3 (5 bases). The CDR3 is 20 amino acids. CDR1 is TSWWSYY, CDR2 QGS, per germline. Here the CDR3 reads CALGGTRLLGGTRGADKLIF. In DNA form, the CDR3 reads TGTGCTCTTGGGGGGACGCGGTTATTAGGGGGCACCCGGGGAGCAGATAAACTCATCTTC.

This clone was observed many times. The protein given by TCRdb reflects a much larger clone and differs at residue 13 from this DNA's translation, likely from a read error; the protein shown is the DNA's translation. The CDR3 protein is CACDPAGNTDKLTF. Written as DNA, the CDR3 is TGTGCCTGTGACCCCGCCGGGAATACCGATAAACTCACCTTT. The chain links TRDV2 to TRDJ1; D gene ambiguous. The CDR3 loop spans 14 amino acids. Germline loops: CDR1 GEAIGNYY, CDR2 EKD.

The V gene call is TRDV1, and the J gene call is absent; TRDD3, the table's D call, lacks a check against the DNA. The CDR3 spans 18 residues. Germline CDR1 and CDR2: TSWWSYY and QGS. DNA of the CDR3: TGCTCTGGGGAACTAGGCTTTCTACGAACCCCTGGTATGGATAAACTAATCTTT. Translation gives CSGELGFLRTPGMDKLIF.

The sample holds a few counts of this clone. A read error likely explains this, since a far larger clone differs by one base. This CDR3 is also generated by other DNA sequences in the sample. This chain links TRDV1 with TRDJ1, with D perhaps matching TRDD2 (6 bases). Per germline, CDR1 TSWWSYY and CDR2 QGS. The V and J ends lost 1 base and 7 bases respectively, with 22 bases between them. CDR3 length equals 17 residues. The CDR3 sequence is CALGEPLSSWAGRKLIF. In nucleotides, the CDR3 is TGTGCTCTTGGGGAACCCCTATCTTCCTGGGCAGGACGTAAACTCATCTTT.

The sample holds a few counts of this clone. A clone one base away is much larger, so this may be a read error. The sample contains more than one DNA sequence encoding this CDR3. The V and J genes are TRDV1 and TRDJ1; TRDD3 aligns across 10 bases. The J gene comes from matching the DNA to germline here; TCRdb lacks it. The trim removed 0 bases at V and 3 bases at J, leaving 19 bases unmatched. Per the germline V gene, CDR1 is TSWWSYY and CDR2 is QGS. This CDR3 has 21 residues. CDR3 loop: CALGELAFLLGDVSIPDKLIF. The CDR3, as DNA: TGTGCTCTTGGGGAACTTGCTTTCCTACTGGGGGATGTCTCTATCCCCGATAAACTCATCTTT.

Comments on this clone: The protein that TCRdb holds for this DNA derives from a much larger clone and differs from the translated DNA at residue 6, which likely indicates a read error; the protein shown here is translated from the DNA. This chain's CDR3 is CALVRASRCTGGPFTDKLIF. DNA for the CDR3: TGTGCTCTTGTTCGGGCTTCCCGATGTACTGGGGGTCCATTTACCGATAAACTCATCTTT. This chain connects TRDV1 to TRDJ1; 8 bases align to TRDD3. The J gene comes from matching the DNA to germline here; TCRdb lacks it. V gave up 7 bases and J gave up 2 bases; unmatched junction bases: 24. Germline V gene sequence: CDR1 TSWWSYY, CDR2 QGS. There are 20 residues in the CDR3.

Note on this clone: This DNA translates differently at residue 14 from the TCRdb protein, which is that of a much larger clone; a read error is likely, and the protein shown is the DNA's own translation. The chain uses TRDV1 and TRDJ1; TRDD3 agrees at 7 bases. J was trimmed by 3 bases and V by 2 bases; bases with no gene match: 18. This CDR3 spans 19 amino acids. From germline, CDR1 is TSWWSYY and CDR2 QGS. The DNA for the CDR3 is TGTGCTCTTGGGGAATCTACACAGTACTGGGGAGTGTACGCCGATAAACTCATCTTT. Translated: CALGESTQYWGVYADKLIF.

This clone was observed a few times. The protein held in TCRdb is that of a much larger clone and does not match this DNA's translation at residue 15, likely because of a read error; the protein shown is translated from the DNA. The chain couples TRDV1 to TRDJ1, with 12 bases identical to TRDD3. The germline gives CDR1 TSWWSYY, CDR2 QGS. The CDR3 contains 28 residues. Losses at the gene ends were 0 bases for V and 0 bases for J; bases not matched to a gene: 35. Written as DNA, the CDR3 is TGTGCTCTTGGGGAACTTAGTCATGGGTTCCTAAGGGAGCCGTGCTGGGGGATACGTAGGGCGTACACCGATAAACTCATCTTT. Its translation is CALGELSHGFLREPCWGIRRAYTDKLIF.

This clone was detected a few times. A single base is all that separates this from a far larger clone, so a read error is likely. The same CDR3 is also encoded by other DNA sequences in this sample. Here the CDR3 reads CALGELPTRVYTDKLIF. The CDR3 nucleotides read TGTGCTCTTGGGGAACTTCCTACCCGGGTGTACACCGATAAGCTCATCTTT. The V gene is TRDV1, but the J gene lacks a call; the D call of TRDD3 is as the table states it, not checked on the DNA. The CDR3 has 17 amino acids. CDR1 TSWWSYY and CDR2 QGS come from the germline V gene.

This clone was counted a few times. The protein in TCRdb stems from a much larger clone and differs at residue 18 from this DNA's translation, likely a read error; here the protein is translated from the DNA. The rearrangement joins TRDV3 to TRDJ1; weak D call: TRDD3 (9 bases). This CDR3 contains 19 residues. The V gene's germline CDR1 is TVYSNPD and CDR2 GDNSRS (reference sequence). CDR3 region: CAFVPSYLRTGGAGNKLTF. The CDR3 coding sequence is TGTGCCTTTGTTCCTTCCTATCTCAGAACTGGGGGAGCGGGGAATAAACTCACCTTT.

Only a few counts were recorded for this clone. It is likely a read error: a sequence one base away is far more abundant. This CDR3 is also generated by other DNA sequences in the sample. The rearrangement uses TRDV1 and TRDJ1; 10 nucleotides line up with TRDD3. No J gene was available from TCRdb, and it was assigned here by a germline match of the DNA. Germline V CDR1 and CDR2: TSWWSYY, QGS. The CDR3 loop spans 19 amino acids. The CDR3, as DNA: TGTGCTCTTGGGGAATTCTTACCCGTTACTGGGGGATGGGCCGACAAACTCATCTTT. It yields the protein CALGEFLPVTGGWADKLIF.

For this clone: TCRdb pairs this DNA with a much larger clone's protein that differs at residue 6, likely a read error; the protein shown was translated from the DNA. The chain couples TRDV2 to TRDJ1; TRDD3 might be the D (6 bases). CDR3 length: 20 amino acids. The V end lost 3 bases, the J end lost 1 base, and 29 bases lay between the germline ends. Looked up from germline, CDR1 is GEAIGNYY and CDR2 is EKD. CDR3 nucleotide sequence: TGTGCCTGTGACCCGGTCTTCGTACCATTTCATTGGGGGCTCACCGATAAACTCATCTTT. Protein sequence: CACDPVFVPFHWGLTDKLIF.

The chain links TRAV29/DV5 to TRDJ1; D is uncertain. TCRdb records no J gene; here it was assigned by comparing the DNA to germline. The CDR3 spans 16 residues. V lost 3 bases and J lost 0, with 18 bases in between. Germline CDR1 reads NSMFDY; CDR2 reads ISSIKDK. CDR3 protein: CAAIRGLSTYTDKLIF. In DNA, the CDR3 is TGTGCAGCAATAAGGGGTCTCTCCACATACACCGATAAACTCATCTTT.

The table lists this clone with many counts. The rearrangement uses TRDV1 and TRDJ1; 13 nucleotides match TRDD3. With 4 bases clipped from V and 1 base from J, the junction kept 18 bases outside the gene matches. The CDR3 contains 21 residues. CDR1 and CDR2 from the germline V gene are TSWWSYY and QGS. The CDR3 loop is CALGGLFCGYWGIRPTDKLIF. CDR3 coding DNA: TGTGCTCTTGGGGGGCTCTTCTGCGGGTACTGGGGGATACGTCCCACCGATAAACTCATCTTT.

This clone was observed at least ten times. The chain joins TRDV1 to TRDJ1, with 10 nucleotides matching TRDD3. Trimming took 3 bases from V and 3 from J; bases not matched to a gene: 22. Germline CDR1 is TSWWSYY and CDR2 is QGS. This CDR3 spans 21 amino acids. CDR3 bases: TGTGCTCTTGGGGAGCCGGGAACTTTATTTGGCTGGGGGATAAGGTCCGATAAACTCATCTTT. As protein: CALGEPGTLFGWGIRSDKLIF.

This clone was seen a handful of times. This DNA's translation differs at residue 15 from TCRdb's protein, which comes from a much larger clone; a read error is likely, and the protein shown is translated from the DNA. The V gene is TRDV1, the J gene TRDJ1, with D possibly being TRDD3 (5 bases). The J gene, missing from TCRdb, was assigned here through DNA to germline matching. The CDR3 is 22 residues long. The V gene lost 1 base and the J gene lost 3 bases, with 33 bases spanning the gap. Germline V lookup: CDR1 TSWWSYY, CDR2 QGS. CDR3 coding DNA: TGTGCTCTTGGGGAACCCCCGGATTCCACGGGGACTAGGCCGGTTTTGGCCGATAAACTCATCTTT. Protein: CALGEPPDSTGTRPVLADKLIF.

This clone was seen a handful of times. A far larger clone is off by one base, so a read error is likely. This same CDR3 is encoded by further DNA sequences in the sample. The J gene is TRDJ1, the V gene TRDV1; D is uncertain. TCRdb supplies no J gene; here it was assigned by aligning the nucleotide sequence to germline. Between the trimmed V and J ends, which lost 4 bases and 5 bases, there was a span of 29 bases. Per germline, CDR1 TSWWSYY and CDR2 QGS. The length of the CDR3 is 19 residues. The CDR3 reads CALGVTNYLLVLQQDKLIF. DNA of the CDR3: TGTGCTCTTGGGGTCACGAACTATCTCCTGGTATTACAACAAGATAAACTCATCTTT.

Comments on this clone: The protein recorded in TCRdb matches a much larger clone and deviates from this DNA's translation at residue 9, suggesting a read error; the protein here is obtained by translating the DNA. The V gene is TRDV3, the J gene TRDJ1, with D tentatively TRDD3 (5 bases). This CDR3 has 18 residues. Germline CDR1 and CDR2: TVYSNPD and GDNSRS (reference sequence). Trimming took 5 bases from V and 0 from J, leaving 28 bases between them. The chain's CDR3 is CARRLQIWVWPYTDKLIF. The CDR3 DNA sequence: TGTGCCCGCAGGCTACAGATCTGGGTATGGCCCTACACCGATAAACTCATCTTT. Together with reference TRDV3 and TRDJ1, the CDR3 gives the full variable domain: CDKVTQSSPDQTVASGSEVVLLCTYDTVYSNPDLFWYRIRPDYSFQFVFYGDNSRSEGADFTQGRFSVKHILTQKAFHLVISPVRTEDSATYYCARRLQIWVWPYTDKLIFGKGTRVTVEP.

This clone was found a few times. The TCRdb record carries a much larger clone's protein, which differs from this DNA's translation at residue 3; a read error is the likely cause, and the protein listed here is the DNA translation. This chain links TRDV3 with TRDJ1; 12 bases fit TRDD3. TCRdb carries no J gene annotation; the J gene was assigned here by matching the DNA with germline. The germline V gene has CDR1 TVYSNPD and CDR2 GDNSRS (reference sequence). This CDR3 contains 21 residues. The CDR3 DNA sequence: TGTGCTTCCCCAGGAACCCCCCCGTGGATCTGGGGGATACGGGGATCCGATAAACTCATCTTT. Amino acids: CASPGTPPWIWGIRGSDKLIF.

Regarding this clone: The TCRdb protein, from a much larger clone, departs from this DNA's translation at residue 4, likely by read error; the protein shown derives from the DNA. The CDR3 loop is CALEDLILQLLLGDTGTDKLIF. Written as DNA, the CDR3 is TGTGCTCTTGAGGACCTTATCCTTCAACTTCTACTGGGGGATACGGGGACCGATAAACTCATCTTT. The rearrangement uses TRDV1 and TRDJ1; 13 nucleotides agree with TRDD3. TCRdb offers no J gene call, so here the DNA was matched to germline to obtain one. The CDR3 contains 22 residues. V lost 7 bases to trimming and J lost 2 bases; unmatched junction nucleotides: 25. The germline V gene encodes CDR1 TSWWSYY and CDR2 QGS.

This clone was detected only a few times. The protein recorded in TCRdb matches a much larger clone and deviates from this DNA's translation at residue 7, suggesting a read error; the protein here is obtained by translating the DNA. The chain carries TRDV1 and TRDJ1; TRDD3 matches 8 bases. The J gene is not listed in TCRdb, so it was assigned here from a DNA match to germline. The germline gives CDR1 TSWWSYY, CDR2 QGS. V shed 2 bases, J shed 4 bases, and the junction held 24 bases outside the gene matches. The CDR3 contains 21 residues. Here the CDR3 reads CALGESPSYGPLWGRFDKLIF. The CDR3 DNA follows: TGTGCTCTTGGGGAATCACCGTCCTACGGGCCCCTCTGGGGGAGATTCGATAAACTCATCTTT.

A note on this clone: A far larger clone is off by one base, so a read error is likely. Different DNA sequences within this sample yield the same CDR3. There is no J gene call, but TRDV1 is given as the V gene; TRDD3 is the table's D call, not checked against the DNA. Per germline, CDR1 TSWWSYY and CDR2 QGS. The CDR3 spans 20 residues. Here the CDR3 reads CALGGTPAGCGVQYTDKLIF. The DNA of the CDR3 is TGTGCTCTTGGGGGTACGCCCGCGGGATGTGGGGTTCAGTACACCGATAAGCTCATCTTT.

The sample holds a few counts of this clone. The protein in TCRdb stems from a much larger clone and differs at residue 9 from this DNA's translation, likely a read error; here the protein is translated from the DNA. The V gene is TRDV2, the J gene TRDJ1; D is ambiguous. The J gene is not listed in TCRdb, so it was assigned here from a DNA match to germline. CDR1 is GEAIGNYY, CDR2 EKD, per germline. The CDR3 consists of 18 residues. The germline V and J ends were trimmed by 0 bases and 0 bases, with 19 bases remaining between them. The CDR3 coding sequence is TGTGCCTGTGACACCTCGGTACTGAGGGCCAAGTACACCGATAAACTCATCTTT. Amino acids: CACDTSVLRAKYTDKLIF.

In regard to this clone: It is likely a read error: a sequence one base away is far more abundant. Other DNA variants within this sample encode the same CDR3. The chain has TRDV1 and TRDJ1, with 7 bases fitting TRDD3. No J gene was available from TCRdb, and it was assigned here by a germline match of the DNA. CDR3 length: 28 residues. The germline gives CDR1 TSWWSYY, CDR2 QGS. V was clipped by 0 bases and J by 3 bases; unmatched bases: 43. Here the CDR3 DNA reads TGTGCTCTTGGGGAACTAAGAGGGTACCGTGGACCCGGATACTGGGGAATACAATACCCCTACTACGCCGATAAACTCATCTTT. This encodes CALGELRGYRGPGYWGIQYPYYADKLIF.

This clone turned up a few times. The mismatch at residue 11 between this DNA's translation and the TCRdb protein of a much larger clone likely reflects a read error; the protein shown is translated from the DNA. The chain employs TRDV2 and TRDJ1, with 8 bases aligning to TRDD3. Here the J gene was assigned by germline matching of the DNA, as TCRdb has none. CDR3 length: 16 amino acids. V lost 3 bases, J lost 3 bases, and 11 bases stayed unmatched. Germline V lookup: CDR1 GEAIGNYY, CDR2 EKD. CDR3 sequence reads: CACDPVLGAYADKLIF. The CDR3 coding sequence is TGTGCCTGTGACCCGGTACTGGGGGCTTACGCCGATAAACTCATCTTT.

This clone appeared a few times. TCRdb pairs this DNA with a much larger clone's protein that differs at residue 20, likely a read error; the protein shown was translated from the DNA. The CDR3 nucleotides read TGTGCTCTTGGGGAACTACAAAGGTACGTCTTCCTAGCTCCTACTGGGAACTATACTGCCGATAAACTCATCTTT. As protein: CALGELQRYVFLAPTGNYTADKLIF. The chain carries TRDV1 and TRDJ1; D may be TRDD2 (7 bases). Trimming removed 0 bases at V and 3 bases at J, with 41 bases between. CDR1 is TSWWSYY, CDR2 QGS, per germline. This CDR3 is 25 amino acids long.

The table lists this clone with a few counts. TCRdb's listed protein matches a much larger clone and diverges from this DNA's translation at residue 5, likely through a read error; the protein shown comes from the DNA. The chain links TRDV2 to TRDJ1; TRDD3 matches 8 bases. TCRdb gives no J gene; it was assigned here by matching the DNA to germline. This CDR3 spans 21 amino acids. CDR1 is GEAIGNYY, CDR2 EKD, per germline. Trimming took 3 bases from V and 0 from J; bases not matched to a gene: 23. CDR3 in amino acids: CACDARPSYVLGASYTDKLIF. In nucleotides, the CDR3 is TGTGCCTGTGACGCCCGGCCTTCGTACGTACTGGGGGCCTCGTACACCGATAAACTCATCTTT.

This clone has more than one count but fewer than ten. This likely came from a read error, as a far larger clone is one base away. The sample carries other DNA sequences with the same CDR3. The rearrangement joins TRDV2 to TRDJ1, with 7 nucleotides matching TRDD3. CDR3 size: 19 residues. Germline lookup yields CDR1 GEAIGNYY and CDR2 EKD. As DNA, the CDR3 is TGTGCCTGTGACACCGTCGAAACAGGGGGGGATCTGTACACCGACAAACTCATCTTT. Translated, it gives CACDTVETGGDLYTDKLIF.

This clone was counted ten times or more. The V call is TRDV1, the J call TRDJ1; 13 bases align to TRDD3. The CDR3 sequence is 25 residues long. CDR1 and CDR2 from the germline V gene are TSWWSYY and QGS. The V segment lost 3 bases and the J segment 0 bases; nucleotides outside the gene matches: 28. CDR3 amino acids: CALGDLRSSFPRYWGIRGYTDKLIF. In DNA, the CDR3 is TGTGCTCTTGGGGACCTAAGATCGTCCTTCCCCCGGTACTGGGGGATACGCGGGTACACCGATAAACTCATCTTT.